The source of this T cell receptor beta chain is a study of blood T cells in healthy people across ages. This clonotype was observed a handful of times. Germline-derived CDR1 and CDR2 are SEHNR and FQNEAQ (reference sequence). Germline trimming cut 4 bases from V and 2 bases from J; bases unmatched to any gene: 6. This CDR3 spans 15 amino acids. Combining a sample-barcoded 5' primer with a J-beta primer mix, a second PCR ran for about 7 to 11 cycles. TCRdb re-called the 5' RACE reads through MiXCR, storing one row per CDR3 protein. Of around 780,000 distinct CDR3 sequences detected, 20% to 30% appear once; the ten largest clones hold around 3%. This same sample was also taken into another study, of T cells of mothers and their children.

This chain joins TRBV7-9 and TRBJ2-3, with TRBD1 identical over 7 bases. Sequenced material: blood. This clonotype originated in a boy aged 5 to 17 in good health. CDR3 DNA sequence: TGTGCCAGCAGCTCCCGGGACAGTGACACAGATACGCAGTATTTT. This gives the protein CASSSRDSDTDTQYF.